This TCR beta chain was documented in a study of T cells after yellow fever vaccination. This CDR3 has 14 amino acids. Trimming removed 4 bases from V and 3 bases from J, with 10 bases in between. Germline lookup yields CDR1 LNHDA and CDR2 SQIVND (reference sequence). In this sample, this clonotype turned up a few times. Using its own MiXCR run on the 5' RACE reads, TCRdb lists one record per CDR3 protein. The sample has roughly 350,000 distinct CDR3 sequences, approximately 4% seen once; the top ten hold around 25%. The sample here was PBMCs, taken 5 days after the yellow fever booster vaccination. The J gene is TRBJ1-5, the V gene TRBV19, with D perhaps matching TRBD1 (6 bases). The sequence was obtained from a man aged 18-30 years who received the YFV17D yellow fever vaccine. The CDR3 bases are TGTGCCAGTAGTACTACAGGGATCAATCAGCCCCAGCATTTT. Amino acids: CASSTTGINQPQHF.